This T cell receptor (beta chain) is from a study of blood T cell repertoires in COVID-19. On the study more broadly: From T cells, B-cell-depleted T cells, or PBMCs came the material, which was cDNA or gDNA.

A single count supports this clone. The CDR3 is made up of 14 amino acids. Deletions cut 0 bases from V and 7 bases from J, with 11 bases between. From germline, CDR1 is SGDLS and CDR2 YYNGEE. Participants had their cohort set by participant-reported clinical history. Either two negative PCRs, clearance, or symptom resolution qualified Cohort 3 donors as recovered. Some clones are missing from TCRdb's copy, which holds only in-frame ones; the method was immunoSEQ multiplex PCR. The sample has approximately 260,000 clones; roughly 84% are singletons. This receptor was obtained from a man in his forties or fifties who had recovered from COVID-19. Source material: PBMCs or T cells enriched from blood (not recorded which). This sequence joins TRBV9 and TRBJ2-1; D perhaps matches TRBD1 (5 bases). The CDR3 bases are TGTGCCAGCAGCGTAGGTCAGGGTAGGAATGAGCAGTTCTTC. Translation gives CASSVGQGRNEQFF.